Each of the 30 T cell receptor beta chains below was sequenced from the same sample in a study of cytomegalovirus exposure and HLA in healthy donors. With 60 Vbeta and 13 Jbeta primers, the PCR was carried out. Produced via immunoSEQ multiplex PCR; TCRdb's table is partial and in-frame only. The sample contains 160,000 or so clones, over 80% of which appear only once. The sequenced material came from PBMCs. The receptors here all came from a middle-aged man in good health and CMV-seropositive.

The chain recombines TRBV28 with TRBJ1-4, with TRBD1 as a possible D gene (5 bases). The CDR3 has 14 residues. Germline-derived CDR1 and CDR2 are MDHEN and SYDVKM. The ends were cut back, 7 bases at V and 6 bases at J, with 15 bases in the middle. CDR3 residues: CASTATDWDEKLFF. The CDR3 DNA follows: TGTGCCAGCACCGCGACAGATTGGGATGAAAAACTGTTTTTT.

The V and J genes are TRBV10-3 and TRBJ2-5; a possible D gene is TRBD2 (5 bases). This CDR3 contains 17 residues. The germline V and J ends were trimmed by 4 bases and 2 bases, with 20 bases remaining between them. Looked up from germline, CDR1 is ENHRY and CDR2 is SYGVKD. The CDR3, as DNA: TGTGCCATCAGTGCGACCGACTCCGGACGGGGTCAAGAGACCCAGTACTTC. Protein sequence: CAISATDSGRGQETQYF.

This clone occurred a few times. The chain links TRBV6-5 to TRBJ1-5; possibly TRBD1 for D (6 bases). Trimming removed 2 bases at V and 4 bases at J, with 12 bases between. This CDR3 region has 15 residues. Per the germline V gene, CDR1 is MNHEY and CDR2 is SVGAGI. The CDR3, as DNA: TGTGCCAGCAGTTACCGAACAGGGCGAAATCAGCCCCAGCATTTT. Encoded protein: CASSYRTGRNQPQHF.

This chain joins TRBV6-5 and TRBJ2-7; TRBD2 agrees at 10 bases. Unmatched junction bases numbered 4, after V lost 3 bases and J lost 5 bases. The CDR3 spans 14 residues. The germline CDR1 and CDR2 sequences are MNHEY and SVGAGI. CDR3 sequence: CASSYASGSNEQYF. CDR3 nucleotides: TGTGCCAGCAGTTATGCTAGCGGGAGCAACGAGCAGTACTTC.

The chain uses TRBV5-4 and TRBJ1-6, with D unclear. V was cut by 4 bases and J by 8 bases, with 10 bases left in between. The CDR3 sequence is 13 residues long. CDR1 and CDR2 from the germline V gene are SGHNT and YYREEE (reference sequence). The CDR3 loop reads CASSPDWDSPLHF. In DNA form, the CDR3 reads TGTGCCAGCAGCCCGGACTGGGATTCACCCCTCCACTTT.

The genes are TRBV2 and TRBJ1-1; unclear D gene. Germline loops: CDR1 SNHLY, CDR2 FYNNEI. The CDR3 covers 15 residues. V dropped 6 bases and J dropped 1 base, with 15 bases sitting between them. The CDR3 protein is CASSPGEGGNTEAFF. DNA of the CDR3: TGTGCCAGCAGCCCCGGGGAGGGCGGGAACACTGAAGCTTTCTTT.

This clone occurred once. The chain has TRBV28 and TRBJ1-6, with a weak D call TRBD1 (6 bases). This CDR3 has 15 residues. The germline gives CDR1 MDHEN, CDR2 SYDVKM. Trimming took 3 bases from V and 9 from J, leaving 15 bases between them. The CDR3 protein is CASSFPTRGASPLHF. CDR3 DNA: TGTGCCAGCAGTTTTCCGACCCGGGGGGCTTCACCCCTCCACTTT.

The rearrangement joins TRBV14 to TRBJ2-1; TRBD2 might be the D (6 bases). The germline gives CDR1 SGHDN, CDR2 FVKESK. The CDR3 sequence is 16 residues long. Trimming took off 1 base at V and 1 base at J, with 11 bases between the two ends. The CDR3 protein is CASSQVRGRSYNEQFF. CDR3 nucleotide sequence: TGTGCCAGCAGCCAAGTTCGAGGGAGGTCCTACAATGAGCAGTTCTTC.

The chain joins TRBV7-3 to TRBJ2-3, with 11 bases identical to TRBD2. The V segment lost 5 bases and the J segment 3 bases; nucleotides outside the gene matches: 7. Per the germline V gene, CDR1 is SGHTA and CDR2 is FQGTGA. This CDR3 contains 16 residues. The CDR3 here is CASSPIAGGRTDTQYF. As DNA, the CDR3 is TGTGCCAGCAGCCCGATAGCGGGGGGGCGGACAGATACGCAGTATTTT. Together with reference TRBV7-3 and TRBJ2-3, the CDR3 gives the full variable domain: GAGVSQTPSNKVTEKGKYVELRCDPISGHTALYWYRQSLGQGPEFLIYFQGTGAADDSGLPNDRFFAVRPEGSVSTLKIQRTERGDSAVYLCASSPIAGGRTDTQYFGPGTRLTVL.

The chain joins TRBV28 to TRBJ2-7, with 7 nucleotides matching TRBD1. This CDR3 is built from 15 residues. Germline V gives CDR1 MDHEN, CDR2 SYDVKM. The V gene end was trimmed by 6 bases and the J gene end by 2 bases; junction bases not matched to a gene: 10. The CDR3 loop reads CASRHKTGTAYEQYF. The CDR3 coding sequence is TGTGCCAGCAGACATAAGACAGGGACAGCCTACGAGCAGTACTTC.

This clone showed up just once. V gene TRBV20-1 combines with J gene TRBJ1-1, with D tentatively TRBD1 (5 bases). Germline CDR1 reads DFQATT; CDR2 reads SNEGSKA (reference sequence). V was shortened by 6 bases and J by 7 bases, with 12 bases between the two germline ends. The CDR3 consists of 11 residues. DNA of the CDR3: TGCAGTGCCAGGGAGGGGAGTGAAGCTTTCTTT. Protein: CSAREGSEAFF.

The chain is built from TRBV2 and TRBJ2-1; 8 nucleotides align to TRBD1. V lost 0 bases, J lost 1 base, and 8 bases stayed unmatched. The CDR3 covers 18 residues. Germline V gene sequence: CDR1 SNHLY, CDR2 FYNNEI. DNA for the CDR3: TGTGCCAGCAGTGAAGCTTCAGGACAGGGCTTGTCCTACAATGAGCAGTTCTTC. This codes for CASSEASGQGLSYNEQFF.

This clone came up once. V and J are TRBV5-4 and TRBJ1-2; D may be TRBD1 (5 bases). The CDR3 has 12 amino acids. Between the trimmed V and J ends, which lost 9 bases and 0 bases, there was a span of 9 bases. CDR1 is SGHNT and CDR2 is YYREEE in the germline V gene (reference sequence). The CDR3 DNA reads as TGTGCCATCGGGGGGGCTAACTATGGCTACACCTTC. Its protein is CAIGGANYGYTF.

V gene TRBV28 combines with J gene TRBJ1-5, with 10 bases aligning to TRBD1. Germline CDR1 MDHEN, CDR2 SYDVKM. The CDR3 extends over 16 amino acids. Losses at the gene ends were 6 bases for V and 6 bases for J; bases not matched to a gene: 11. CDR3 nucleotides: TGTGCCAGCAGGTACCGGGACAGGGGCTTGGGTCAGCCCCAGCATTTT. It translates to CASRYRDRGLGQPQHF.

The chain links TRBV27 to TRBJ2-2; 8 bases fit TRBD1. CDR1 is MNHEY and CDR2 is SMNVEV in the germline V gene (reference sequence). The CDR3 is 14 residues long. The ends lost 5 bases at V and 5 bases at J; junction bases unmatched: 4. CDR3 bases: TGTGCCAGCAGTCTACAGGGGGGTACCGGGGAGCTGTTTTTT. Amino acids: CASSLQGGTGELFF.

The chain uses TRBV7-2 and TRBJ1-5; 7 positions match TRBD1. J gave up 0 bases and V 2 bases, and 7 bases lay outside the gene matches. Germline V gene lookup returns CDR1 SGHTA and CDR2 FQGNSA. The CDR3 spans 17 residues. CDR3 loop: CASSLWQGQYSNQPQHF. The DNA of the CDR3 is TGTGCCAGCAGCTTATGGCAGGGACAGTATAGCAATCAGCCCCAGCATTTT. Using reference TRBV7-2 and TRBJ1-5 for the parts outside the CDR3, the full variable domain is GAGVSQSPSNKVTEKGKDVELRCDPISGHTALYWYRQSLGQGLEFLIYFQGNSAPDKSGLPSDRFSAERTGGSVSTLTIQRTQQEDSAVYLCASSLWQGQYSNQPQHFGDGTRLSIL.

The chain joins TRBV28 to TRBJ2-7; D might be TRBD1 (6 bases). In germline, CDR1 is MDHEN, CDR2 SYDVKM. V lost 6 bases to trimming and J lost 2 bases, with 11 bases between them. This CDR3 contains 13 residues. As DNA, the CDR3 is TGTGCCAGCAGCTGGGGGCCGCCCTACGAGCAGTACTTC. Translation: CASSWGPPYEQYF.

A single count supports this clone. The identical CDR3 is also encoded by other nucleotide sequences in the sample. V usage is TRBV9 and J usage is TRBJ1-5; maybe TRBD1 (5 bases). Germline V CDR1 and CDR2: SGDLS, YYNGEE. The CDR3 contains 14 residues. Trimming pared 0 bases from V and 1 base from J, leaving 5 bases between. CDR3 amino acids: CASSVGQSNQPQHF. CDR3 bases: TGTGCCAGCAGCGTAGGACAGAGCAATCAGCCCCAGCATTTT.

This chain uses TRBV28 with TRBJ2-3, with D maybe TRBD2 (5 bases). Germline V gene sequence: CDR1 MDHEN, CDR2 SYDVKM. This CDR3 spans 15 amino acids. V lost 6 bases and J 4 bases, leaving 17 bases between the germline ends. CDR3 in DNA: TGTGCCAGCAGCCGTCCACTAGGGAAGTCAGATACGCAGTATTTT. The encoded protein is CASSRPLGKSDTQYF.

J is TRBJ2-1 and V is TRBV7-2, with D possibly TRBD2 on 5 matching bases. V shed 5 bases and J shed 0 bases, with 11 bases lying between them. The CDR3 sequence is 15 residues long. Germline CDR1 is SGHTA and CDR2 is FQGNSA. The CDR3 DNA follows: TGTGCCAGCAGCCTTAGCGTATTCTCCTACAATGAGCAGTTCTTC. Protein: CASSLSVFSYNEQFF.

The chain uses TRBV2 and TRBJ2-7; D is unclear. The CDR3 length is 11 residues. Trimming left V 6 bases short and J 6 bases short, with 9 bases between. Germline lookup yields CDR1 SNHLY and CDR2 FYNNEI. The CDR3 here is CASSVVAEQYF. The CDR3 nucleotides are TGTGCCAGCAGCGTGGTAGCCGAGCAGTACTTC.

The chain couples TRBV10-2 to TRBJ2-2; possibly TRBD1 for D (6 bases). Germline values: CDR1 WSHSY, CDR2 SAAADI. The CDR3 has 11 residues. The V gene lost 8 bases and the J gene lost 7 bases, with 8 bases spanning the gap. CDR3 DNA sequence: TGCGCCAGCTGGGACATCGGGGAGCTGTTTTTT. It yields the protein CASWDIGELFF.

The chain employs TRBV6-5 and TRBJ1-4; D ambiguous. Germline V gene sequence: CDR1 MNHEY, CDR2 SVGAGI. Trimming removed 5 bases from V and 5 bases from J, with 12 bases in between. This CDR3 is built from 14 residues. The CDR3 loop is CASSGRIRNEKLFF. The DNA for the CDR3 is TGTGCCAGCAGTGGCCGCATACGAAATGAAAAACTGTTTTTT.

This chain uses TRBV5-1 with TRBJ2-5; 9 positions agree with TRBD1. The DNA end lines up better with TRBJ2-7; the J call may be wrong. In germline, CDR1 is SGHRS, CDR2 YFSETQ. CDR3 size: 15 residues. CDR3: CASSLGGTGIYEQYF. In nucleotides, the CDR3 is TGCGCCAGCAGCTTGGGGGGGACAGGGATCTACGAGCAGTACTTC.

The chain links TRBV5-1 to TRBJ2-6; perhaps TRBD2 as D (5 bases). V was pared by 4 bases and J by 0 bases, with 17 bases between. The germline gives CDR1 SGHRS, CDR2 YFSETQ. The CDR3 extends over 18 amino acids. The DNA for the CDR3 is TGCGCCAGCAGCCCGAGGGTCCTCCTATTCTCTGGGGCCAACGTCCTGACTTTC. It specifies CASSPRVLLFSGANVLTF. The full variable domain, its missing parts supplied by reference TRBV5-1 and TRBJ2-6, is KAGVTQTPRYLIKTRGQQVTLSCSPISGHRSVSWYQQTPGQGLQFLFEYFSETQRNKGNFPGRFSGRQFSNSRSEMNVSTLELGDSALYLCASSPRVLLFSGANVLTFGAGSRLTVL.

This clone was seen a single time. The chain employs TRBV28 and TRBJ1-6; 9 nucleotides agree with TRBD1. Losses at the gene ends were 6 bases for V and 5 bases for J; bases not matched to a gene: 5. CDR1 is MDHEN and CDR2 is SYDVKM in the germline V gene. The CDR3 covers 15 residues. The DNA of the CDR3 is TGTGCCAGCAGACCTGGGACAGGGAATAATTCACCCCTCCACTTT. It encodes CASRPGTGNNSPLHF.

V is TRBV4-1 and J is TRBJ2-7; no clear D. This CDR3 has 11 residues. Germline V gene lookup returns CDR1 MGHRA and CDR2 YSYEKL. V was cut by 11 bases and J by 1 base, with 9 bases left in between. Here the CDR3 DNA reads TGCGCCGAGGCGGAGTCCTACGAGCAGTACTTC. It specifies CAEAESYEQYF.

This chain connects TRBV2 to TRBJ1-6; possibly TRBD1 for D (6 bases). Germline V CDR1 and CDR2: SNHLY, FYNNEI. The CDR3 has 15 amino acids. With 8 bases removed from V and 10 bases from J, the gap between germline ends came to 21 bases. The CDR3 DNA reads as TGTGCCAGCGGCACCCAACAGGGTTTGGGATCACCCCTCCACTTT. Its translation is CASGTQQGLGSPLHF.

The chain couples TRBV5-1 to TRBJ2-5, with 10 positions matching TRBD1. The closer fit of TRBJ2-7 to the DNA end suggests the J call may be wrong. CDR3 length: 15 residues. Germline assignment: CDR1 SGHRS and CDR2 YFSETQ. The CDR3 is CASSSGRQGATEQYF. The CDR3 DNA reads TGCGCCAGCAGCTCTGGCAGACAGGGGGCGACCGAGCAGTACTTC.

This rearrangement joins TRBV7-3 to TRBJ2-2; D gene uncertain. V was trimmed by 1 base and J by 5 bases, leaving 8 bases between them. The length of the CDR3 is 14 residues. In germline, CDR1 is SGHTA, CDR2 FQGTGA. CDR3 coding DNA: TGTGCCAGCAGCTTAATAACACAAACCGGGGAGCTGTTTTTT. It specifies CASSLITQTGELFF. Based on the CDR3 plus reference TRBV7-3 and TRBJ2-2, the full variable domain is GAGVSQTPSNKVTEKGKYVELRCDPISGHTALYWYRQSLGQGPEFLIYFQGTGAADDSGLPNDRFFAVRPEGSVSTLKIQRTERGDSAVYLCASSLITQTGELFFGEGSRLTVL.